One sample yielded the 6 T cell receptor beta chains listed below, sequenced in a study of blood T cell repertoires in COVID-19. Measured with immunoSEQ multiplex PCR; TCRdb has only the in-frame clones, and not every one. The top ten hold less than 25% of the sample, which has about 39,000 clones, over 80% seen once. The sequenced sample consisted of peripheral blood. The receptors derive from a man aged 45 to 65 with active or convalescent COVID-19.

The rearrangement uses TRBV5-1 and TRBJ2-7; TRBD2 matches at 11 bases. The ends lost 3 bases at V and 3 bases at J; junction bases unmatched: 5. The CDR3 sequence is 15 residues long. The V gene's germline CDR1 is SGHRS and CDR2 YFSETQ. Here the CDR3 DNA reads TGCGCCAGCAGCTCAACTAGCGGGAGTGGCTACGAGCAGTACTTC. Translation gives CASSSTSGSGYEQYF.

This clone was recorded once. The V and J genes are TRBV20-1 and TRBJ1-5, with D maybe TRBD1 (5 bases). Germline V lookup: CDR1 DFQATT, CDR2 SNEGSKA (reference sequence). The CDR3 loop spans 14 amino acids. The ends were cut back, 3 bases at V and 4 bases at J, with 13 bases in the middle. The CDR3 protein is CSASSQGWNQPQHF. The CDR3 DNA reads as TGCAGTGCTAGTTCGCAGGGTTGGAATCAGCCCCAGCATTTT.

This clone has only one observation. The chain recombines TRBV7-9 with TRBJ2-1; D is perhaps TRBD2 (6 bases). There are 12 residues in the CDR3. The germline V and J ends were trimmed by 5 bases and 8 bases, with 10 bases remaining between them. Germline-derived CDR1 and CDR2 are SEHNR and FQNEAQ (reference sequence). CDR3 sequence reads: CASSTGTYEQFF. The CDR3 coding sequence is TGTGCCAGCAGCACCGGGACTTATGAGCAGTTCTTC.

V and J are TRBV28 and TRBJ1-2; the D gene is possibly TRBD1 (5 bases). V was shortened by 7 bases and J by 5 bases, with 14 bases between the two germline ends. The CDR3 covers 13 residues. Germline loops: CDR1 MDHEN, CDR2 SYDVKM. CDR3 bases: TGTGCCAGCATGGAGGGGCGCAATTATGGCTACACCTTC. Translation gives CASMEGRNYGYTF.

This chain joins TRBV4-1 and TRBJ1-5; D gene unclear. The germline gives CDR1 MGHRA, CDR2 YSYEKL. The CDR3 totals 16 residues. The V and J ends lost 4 bases and 1 base respectively, with 14 bases between them. CDR3 bases: TGCGCCAGCAGCCCGAACCTAGGAGGGAGCAATCAGCCCCAGCATTTT. This translates into CASSPNLGGSNQPQHF.

The chain is built from TRBV19 and TRBJ1-4; D not resolved. V was cut by 7 bases and J by 8 bases, with 17 bases left in between. The CDR3 runs 14 residues. CDR1 LNHDA and CDR2 SQIVND come from the germline V gene (reference sequence). CDR3 nucleotides: TGTGCCAGTACCCAGAGTGGAAAGCGAGAAAAACTGTTTTTT. Its translation: CASTQSGKREKLFF.